These 3 T cell receptor beta chains were all obtained from the same sample, sequenced in a study of T cell clonality in common variable immunodeficiency. General study findings and limits: In common variable immunodeficiency, TCR beta chains reportedly carried fewer deletions and N-nucleotide insertions.

Antigens of these TCRs are unknown. Generated by immunoSEQ multiplex PCR, the TCRdb table keeps only in-frame clones and is missing some. The sample contains tens of thousands of clones, none of them singletons. The sample taken for sequencing was peripheral blood mononuclear cells. The receptors here all came from a human donor with common variable immunodeficiency.

For this clone: The observed sequence ends 3 residues before the CDR3 terminus, with the missing tail filled in from the germline J gene. At the DNA level, this CDR3 is encoded by other sequences in the same sample as well. The chain combines TRBV7-8 with TRBJ2-5; D is undetermined. V lost 5 bases and J lost 5, with 12 bases in between. CDR1 and CDR2 (germline): SGHVS, FQNEAQ. The CDR3 is 13 residues long. The CDR3 sequence: CASSRRVRETQYF. The covered CDR3 bases are TGTGCCAGCAGCCGTAGGGTGAGGGAGACC.

Points on this clone: The CDR3 is cut off 3 residues early in the read; its end comes from the germline J gene. The rearrangement links TRBV7-6 to TRBJ2-7; D uncertain. The germline CDR1 and CDR2 sequences are SGHVS and FNYEAQ. The CDR3 loop spans 14 amino acids. Between the trimmed V and J ends, which lost 1 base and 3 bases, there was a span of 10 bases. The DNA read from the CDR3 is TGTGCCAGCAGCTTAGAGGCAGACATCTACGAG. Amino acid sequence: CASSLEADIYE. The CDR3 in its entirety is CASSLEADIYEQYF. The whole variable domain, filled in from reference TRBV7-6 and TRBJ2-7, reads GAGVSQSPRYKVTKRGQDVALRCDPISGHVSLYWYRQALGQGPEFLTYFNYEAQQDKSGLPNDRFSAERPEGSISTLTIQRTEQRDSAMYRCASSLEADIYEQYFGPGTRLTVT.

This clone was counted at least ten times. From the germline J gene comes the end of the CDR3, since the read stops 3 residues before it. The V call is TRBV12-3 or TRBV12-4, the J call TRBJ1-5; no clear D. The V gene lost 7 bases and the J gene lost 3 bases, with 13 bases spanning the gap. The CDR3 runs to 14 residues. CDR3 in amino acids: CASTRKSTNQPQHF. Partial CDR3 DNA: TGTGCCAGCACCAGAAAGAGTACCAATCAGCCC.